This is a list of T cell receptor beta chains from one sample in a study of blood T cell repertoires in COVID-19. The table came from immunoSEQ multiplex PCR; TCRdb's copy has only in-frame clones and leaves some out. Here the sample spans 65,000 to 75,000 clones, roughly nine tenths being singletons. Sequencing was performed on peripheral blood. These receptors were obtained from a woman between 50 and 59 years old with active COVID-19. Each CDR3 is given without its conserved first and last residue. Each record gives: J gene, clone size, D gene, V gene, CDR3 protein. The D gene is left open where the match is weak. Not every row has a clone size; where given, it reads once, few, many or a size class.

J: TRBJ2-2; size: NA; D: NA; V: TRBV7-3; CDR3: ASSPKRDTGELF
J: TRBJ1-4; size: NA; D: NA; V: TRBV7-9; CDR3: ASSLIFSGTNEKLF
J: TRBJ1-2; size: NA; D: NA; V: TRBV6-4; CDR3: ASSLNVGAGYT
J: TRBJ2-1; size: once; D: TRBD2; V: TRBV30; CDR3: AFSASGYNEQF
J: TRBJ1-1; size: NA; D: NA; V: TRBV5-1; CDR3: ASRNTAEAF
J: TRBJ1-1; size: NA; D: NA; V: TRBV4-1; CDR3: ASSQDRSGATEAF
J: TRBJ1-4; size: NA; D: TRBD1; V: TRBV2; CDR3: ASSRTGISEKLF
J: TRBJ2-7; size: once; D: NA; V: TRBV28; CDR3: ASSRFRGYGDEQY
J: TRBJ2-1; size: NA; D: NA; V: TRBV28; CDR3: ASSSLGGSLDEQF
J: TRBJ1-1; size: NA; D: TRBD1; V: TRBV3-1/TRBV3-2; CDR3: ASSPRQGDIGAF
J: TRBJ1-2; size: NA; D: NA; V: TRBV5-1; CDR3: ASSLESGDGYT
J: TRBJ2-7; size: NA; D: TRBD2; V: TRBV30; CDR3: AWSRPGLTPYEQY
J: TRBJ2-3; size: once; D: NA; V: TRBV2; CDR3: ASSAGVMSDTQY
J: TRBJ1-2; size: NA; D: NA; V: TRBV6-5; CDR3: ASSTRAGSGYT
J: TRBJ2-7; size: NA; D: NA; V: TRBV5-1; CDR3: ASSADPGTGTYEQY
J: TRBJ2-7; size: NA; D: NA; V: TRBV6-5; CDR3: ASSRRGGERGEQY
J: TRBJ2-7; size: NA; D: NA; V: TRBV12-3/TRBV12-4; CDR3: ASSPGQFYEQY
J: TRBJ2-7; size: NA; D: TRBD2; V: TRBV11-2; CDR3: ASSKGLQKSYEQY
J: TRBJ1-1; size: NA; D: TRBD1; V: TRBV10-3; CDR3: AIRTTGGGNTEAF
J: TRBJ2-3; size: NA; D: TRBD2; V: TRBV5-1; CDR3: ASSLGWGLAGSTDTQY
J: TRBJ2-7; size: NA; D: NA; V: TRBV6-2/TRBV6-3; CDR3: ASSYWASYEQY
J: TRBJ2-2; size: NA; D: NA; V: TRBV24-1; CDR3: ATSDFGTGELF